This T cell receptor (beta chain) stems from a study of cytomegalovirus exposure and HLA in healthy donors. Donors sampled were nominally healthy, though unrecorded immune exposures were likely. The PCR ran on 60 Vbeta and 13 Jbeta primers. Clones were sequenced by immunoSEQ multiplex PCR, and TCRdb holds only the in-frame ones, with some missing. The table has fewer than 250,000 clones, roughly 77% seen once. V gave up 5 bases and J gave up 5 bases; unmatched junction bases: 6. CDR3 length equals 13 residues. The germline CDR1 and CDR2 sequences are SGDLS and YYNGEE. The source material was PBMCs. This clonotype originated in a woman in her forties or fifties in good health and CMV-seronegative. The V call is TRBV9, the J call TRBJ1-2; 7 nucleotides match TRBD1. This CDR3 is CASSFSTGYGYTF. In nucleotides, the CDR3 is TGTGCCAGCAGTTTTTCGACAGGGTATGGCTACACCTTC. Complete variable domain (other parts from reference TRBV9 and TRBJ1-2): DSGVTQTPKHLITATGQRVTLRCSPRSGDLSVYWYQQSLDQGLQFLIQYYNGEERAKGNILERFSAQQFPDLHSELNLSSLELGDSALYFCASSFSTGYGYTFGSGTRLTVV.